The rows below give T cell receptor beta chains drawn from one sample of a study of OX40 agonist ivuxolimab in advanced cancers. TCRdb's copy holds only in-frame clones and misses some; the assay was immunoSEQ multiplex PCR. The sample yields some 100,000 clones, approximately 90% seen once. This specimen consisted of CD4+ or CD8+ T cells sorted from blood, obtained in a trial of the OX40 agonist ivuxolimab. These TCRs come from an adult with an advanced solid tumor such as melanoma, head and neck, liver or kidney cancer. The CDR3 runs from the conserved cysteine through the conserved F or W. The D gene is left open where the match is weak. Clone size is not always given. Where it is, it says once, few, many or a class for expanded clones.

D,J,V,size,CDR3,DNA
.,TRBJ2-3,TRBV6-5,.,CASSYSRGIGTDTQYF,TGTGCCAGCAGTTACTCCCGCGGGATCGGCACAGATACGCAGTATTTT
TRBD1,TRBJ2-5,TRBV30,.,CAWSRQGAETQYF,TGTGCCTGGAGTCGACAGGGCGCAGAGACCCAGTACTTC
.,TRBJ1-6,TRBV6-1,.,CASTYRVSPLHF,TGTGCCAGCACCTACAGGGTATCGCCCCTCCACTTT
.,TRBJ1-2,TRBV6-6,once,CASSPTANYGYTF,TGTGCCAGCAGTCCGACAGCTAACTATGGCTACACCTTC
TRBD2,TRBJ2-2,TRBV19,.,CASSPRTSGRAPGTGELFF,TGTGCCAGTAGTCCCCGGACTAGCGGGAGGGCCCCGGGCACCGGGGAGCTGTTTTTT
TRBD2,TRBJ2-5,TRBV5-1,.,CASSQGLAGVETQYF,TGCGCCAGCAGCCAGGGACTAGCGGGAGTAGAGACCCAGTACTTC
TRBD1,TRBJ1-2,TRBV5-6,once,CASSLGQGVRGYTF,TGTGCCAGCAGCTTAGGACAGGGTGTAAGGGGCTACACCTTC
TRBD2,TRBJ2-1,TRBV11-2,.,CASSPGGIYNEQFF,TGTGCCAGCAGCCCGGGAGGGATTTACAATGAGCAGTTCTTC
.,TRBJ2-2,TRBV11-1,.,CASSLTRISGELFF,TGTGCCAGCAGCTTAACTAGGATCTCCGGGGAGCTGTTTTTT
.,TRBJ1-5,TRBV7-2,.,CASSLAGEQPQHF,TGTGCCAGCAGCTTAGCCGGGGAACAGCCCCAGCATTTT
TRBD1,TRBJ2-7,TRBV28,.,CASSQGAPYEQYF,TGTGCCAGCAGCCAGGGGGCGCCCTACGAGCAGTACTTC
.,TRBJ2-2,TRBV7-2,.,CASSSRGSPTGELFF,TGTGCCAGCAGCTCCAGGGGAAGTCCCACCGGGGAGCTGTTTTTT
.,TRBJ1-4,TRBV10-3,.,CACRTGTNEKLFF,TGTGCCTGTCGAACAGGGACTAATGAAAAACTGTTTTTT
.,TRBJ2-5,TRBV7-8,.,CASSLAVGLSTSRETQYF,TGTGCCAGCAGCTTAGCGGTTGGACTATCCACCTCCCGGGAGACCCAGTACTTC
.,TRBJ1-5,TRBV27,.,CASSPLAGSGTQHF,TGTGCCAGCAGTCCCTTGGCCGGGTCCGGGACCCAGCATTTT
.,TRBJ1-1,TRBV11-1,.,CASRTDRNTEAFF,TGTGCCAGCAGGACAGACAGGAACACTGAAGCTTTCTTT
TRBD2,TRBJ2-3,TRBV9,.,CASSAGGGRAYTQYF,TGTGCCAGCAGCGCCGGTGGCGGGAGGGCATATACGCAGTATTTT
TRBD1,TRBJ2-4,TRBV28,once,CASRGQGRSKNIQYF,TGTGCCAGCAGAGGACAGGGGAGGTCCAAAAACATTCAGTACTTC
.,TRBJ1-5,TRBV6-5,.,CASSLRQAQPQHF,TGTGCCAGCAGTCTACGACAGGCCCAGCCCCAGCATTTT
.,TRBJ1-2,TRBV28,few,CASSPGTTYGYTF,TGTGCCAGCAGTCCCGGGACAACCTATGGCTACACCTTC
.,TRBJ1-3,TRBV5-1,.,CASSLADSNSGNTIYF,TGCGCCAGCAGCTTGGCCGACAGCAACTCTGGAAACACCATATATTTT
.,TRBJ2-7,TRBV7-8,once,CASSADKSSYEQYF,TGTGCCAGCAGCGCCGACAAGAGCTCCTACGAGCAGTACTTC
.,TRBJ2-3,TRBV5-4,.,CASSLAVSFTDTQYF,TGTGCCAGCAGCTTGGCGGTCAGTTTCACAGATACGCAGTATTTT
TRBD2,TRBJ2-1,TRBV27,.,CASSLPLAGGPNEQFF,TGTGCCAGCAGTCTTCCTCTAGCGGGAGGGCCCAATGAGCAGTTCTTC
.,TRBJ1-1,TRBV19,.,CASSIVRRDSEAFF,TGTGCCAGTAGTATAGTGAGGAGGGACTCTGAAGCTTTCTTT
TRBD2,TRBJ2-7,TRBV28,.,CASSKLAGGGIHEQYF,TGTGCCAGCAGCAAACTAGCGGGTGGGGGGATCCACGAGCAGTACTTC
.,TRBJ2-7,TRBV5-1,.,CASSLPGDEQYF,TGCGCCAGCAGCTTACCGGGAGACGAGCAGTACTTC
.,TRBJ2-1,TRBV13,.,CASSASVMGARGFF,TGTGCCAGCAGCGCCTCAGTCATGGGGGCCCGGGGGTTCTTC
TRBD2,TRBJ2-3,TRBV19,.,CASSIWASGRDTQYF,TGTGCCAGTAGTATTTGGGCTAGCGGGAGAGATACGCAGTATTTT
TRBD2,TRBJ2-1,TRBV6-1,few,CASTEGRGGKFF,TGTGCCAGCACCGAAGGGAGGGGTGGGAAGTTCTTC
TRBD1,TRBJ2-7,TRBV4-1,.,CASSQPGQGSYEQYF,TGCGCCAGCAGCCAGCCGGGACAGGGGAGCTACGAGCAGTACTTC
TRBD2,TRBJ2-1,TRBV11-3,once,CASSLDWRLAGGGNEQFF,TGTGCCAGCAGCTTAGATTGGAGACTAGCGGGAGGGGGGAATGAGCAGTTCTTC
.,TRBJ2-3,TRBV7-2,once,CASSPWGTDTQYF,TGTGCCAGCAGCCCCTGGGGGACAGATACGCAGTATTTT
.,TRBJ2-5,TRBV2,.,CASSPFDGRTQYF,TGTGCCAGCAGTCCTTTTGACGGCCGGACCCAGTACTTC
.,TRBJ2-3,TRBV7-3,.,CASSLFGGSTDTQYF,TGTGCCAGCAGCTTATTTGGGGGGAGCACAGATACGCAGTATTTT
TRBD1,TRBJ2-6,TRBV4-2,.,CASSQARQGRLLSGANVLTF,TGTGCCAGCAGCCAAGCAAGACAGGGGCGGTTGCTCTCTGGGGCCAACGTCCTGACTTTC
.,TRBJ2-5,TRBV7-2,.,CASSGGGGSQTQYF,TGTGCCAGCAGCGGAGGAGGAGGGAGCCAGACCCAGTACTTC
TRBD2,TRBJ2-5,TRBV11-2,.,CASSLGLAGKQETQYF,TGTGCCAGCAGCTTAGGACTAGCGGGTAAACAAGAGACCCAGTACTTC
.,TRBJ2-3,TRBV9,.,CASGSGSGSDTQYF,TGTGCCAGCGGCAGCGGAAGCGGATCAGATACGCAGTATTTT
.,TRBJ2-7,TRBV7-2,.,CASSVGPGYEQYF,TGTGCCAGCAGCGTGGGACCCGGCTACGAGCAGTACTTC
.,TRBJ2-7,TRBV4-3,.,CASSQEGRAQYF,TGCGCCAGCAGCCAAGAAGGACGGGCTCAGTACTTC
TRBD2,TRBJ2-1,TRBV5-4,once,CASSSSGRADNEQFF,TGTGCCAGCAGCTCTAGCGGGAGGGCCGACAATGAGCAGTTCTTC
.,TRBJ1-2,TRBV4-3,once,CASSQEAGAIYGYTF,TGCGCCAGCAGCCAAGAGGCGGGGGCGATCTATGGCTACACCTTC